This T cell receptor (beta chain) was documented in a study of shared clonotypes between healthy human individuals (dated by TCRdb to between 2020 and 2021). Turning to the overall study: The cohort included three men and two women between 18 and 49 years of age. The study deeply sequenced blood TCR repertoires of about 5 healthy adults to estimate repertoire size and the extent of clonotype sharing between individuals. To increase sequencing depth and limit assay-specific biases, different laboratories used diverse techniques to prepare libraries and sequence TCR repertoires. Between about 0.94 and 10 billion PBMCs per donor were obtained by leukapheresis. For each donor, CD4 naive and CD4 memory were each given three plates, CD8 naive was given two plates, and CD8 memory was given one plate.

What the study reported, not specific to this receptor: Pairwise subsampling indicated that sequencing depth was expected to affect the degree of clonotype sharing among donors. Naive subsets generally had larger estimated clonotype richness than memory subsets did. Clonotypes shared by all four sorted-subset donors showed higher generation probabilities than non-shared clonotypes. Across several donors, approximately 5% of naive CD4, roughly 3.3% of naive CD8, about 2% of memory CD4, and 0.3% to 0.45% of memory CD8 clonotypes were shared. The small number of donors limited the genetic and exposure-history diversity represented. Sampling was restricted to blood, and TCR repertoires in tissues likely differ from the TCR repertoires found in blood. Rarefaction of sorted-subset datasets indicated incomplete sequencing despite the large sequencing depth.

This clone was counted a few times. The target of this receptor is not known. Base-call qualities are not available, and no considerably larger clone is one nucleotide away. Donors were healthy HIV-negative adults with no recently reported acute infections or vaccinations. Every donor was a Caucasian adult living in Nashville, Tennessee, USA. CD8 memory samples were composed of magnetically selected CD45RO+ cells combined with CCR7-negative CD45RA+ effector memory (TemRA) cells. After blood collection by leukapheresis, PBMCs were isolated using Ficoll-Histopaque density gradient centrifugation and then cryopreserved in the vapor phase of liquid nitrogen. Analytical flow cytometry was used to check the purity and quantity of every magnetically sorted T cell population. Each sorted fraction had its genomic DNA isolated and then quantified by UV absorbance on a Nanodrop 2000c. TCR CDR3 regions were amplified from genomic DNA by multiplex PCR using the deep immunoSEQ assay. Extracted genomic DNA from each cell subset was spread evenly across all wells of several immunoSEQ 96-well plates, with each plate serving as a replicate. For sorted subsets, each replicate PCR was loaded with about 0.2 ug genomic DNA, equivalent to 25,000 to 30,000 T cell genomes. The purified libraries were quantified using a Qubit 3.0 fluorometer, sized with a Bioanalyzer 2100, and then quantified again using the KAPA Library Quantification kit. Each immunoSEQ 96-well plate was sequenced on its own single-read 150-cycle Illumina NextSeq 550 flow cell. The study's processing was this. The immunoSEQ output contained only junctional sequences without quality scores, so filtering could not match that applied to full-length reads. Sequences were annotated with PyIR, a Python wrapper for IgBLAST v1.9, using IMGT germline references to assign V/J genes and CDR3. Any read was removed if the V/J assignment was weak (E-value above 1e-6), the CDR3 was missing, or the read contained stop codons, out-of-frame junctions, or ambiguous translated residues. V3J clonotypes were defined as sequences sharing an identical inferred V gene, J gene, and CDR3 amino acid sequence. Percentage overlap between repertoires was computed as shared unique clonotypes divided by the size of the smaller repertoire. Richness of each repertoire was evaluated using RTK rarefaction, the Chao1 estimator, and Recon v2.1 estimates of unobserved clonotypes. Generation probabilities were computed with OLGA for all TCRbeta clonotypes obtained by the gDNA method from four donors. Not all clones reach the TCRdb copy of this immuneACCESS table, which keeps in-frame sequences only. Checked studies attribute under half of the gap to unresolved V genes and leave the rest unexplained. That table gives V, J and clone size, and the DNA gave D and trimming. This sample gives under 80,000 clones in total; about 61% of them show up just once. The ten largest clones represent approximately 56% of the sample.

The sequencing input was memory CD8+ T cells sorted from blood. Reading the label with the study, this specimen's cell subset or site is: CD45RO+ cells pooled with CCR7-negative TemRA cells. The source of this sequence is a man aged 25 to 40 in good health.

The DNA is as follows: TGCGCCAGCAGTAAAAAATCGTGCGACAGGGATATGAACACTGAAGCTTTCTTT. This yields the protein CASSKKSCDRDMNTEAFF. The chain is encoded by TRBV23-1 joined to TRBJ1-1; 7 of the junction bases match TRBD1. TRBV23-1 is marked as an open reading frame, function uncertain. V is trimmed back by 5 bases and J by 0 bases, and the junction contains 15 bases that no gene match accounts for. Including cysteine and phenylalanine, the CDR3 has 18 amino acids. Only CDR3 DNA is held: 54 bases, read in frame from base 1.